The 3 T cell receptor beta chains presented below share a single source sample, sequenced in a study of OX40 agonist ivuxolimab in advanced cancers. Some clones are missing from TCRdb's copy, which holds only in-frame ones; the method was immunoSEQ multiplex PCR. The sample gives 67,000 or so clones, approximately 80% of which show up once; about 3.7% is in the top ten. Sample: CD4+ or CD8+ T cells sorted from blood, taken in a trial of the OX40 agonist ivuxolimab. These receptors originate from an adult with an advanced solid tumor such as melanoma, head and neck, liver or kidney cancer.

The chain links TRBV6-6 to TRBJ2-7, with 10 positions matching TRBD1. With 5 bases clipped from V and 4 bases from J, the junction kept 11 bases outside the gene matches. This CDR3 region has 16 residues. The germline V gene encodes CDR1 MNHNY and CDR2 SVGAGI (reference sequence). CDR3 region: CASSGSPGQGSYEQYF. CDR3 DNA sequence: TGTGCCAGCAGTGGATCGCCGGGACAGGGGTCGTACGAGCAGTACTTC.

The chain links TRBV6-5 to TRBJ2-7, with 9 bases aligning to TRBD1. The germline V gene encodes CDR1 MNHEY and CDR2 SVGAGI. The length of the CDR3 is 14 residues. Trimming at V came to 4 bases and at J to 2 bases, leaving 3 bases not matched to a gene. CDR3 nucleotide sequence: TGTGCCAGCAGTTTGGGGACAGGGACCTACGAGCAGTACTTC. This codes for CASSLGTGTYEQYF.

CDR3 sequence (DNA): TGTGCCAGCAGCTTGACAACAAGCTCCTACAATGAGCAGTTCTTC. The encoded protein is CASSLTTSSYNEQFF. J is TRBJ2-1 and V is TRBV7-6; D not certain. In germline, CDR1 is SGHVS, CDR2 FNYEAQ. The CDR3 spans 15 residues. V was clipped by 3 bases and J by 0 bases, with 9 bases between them.